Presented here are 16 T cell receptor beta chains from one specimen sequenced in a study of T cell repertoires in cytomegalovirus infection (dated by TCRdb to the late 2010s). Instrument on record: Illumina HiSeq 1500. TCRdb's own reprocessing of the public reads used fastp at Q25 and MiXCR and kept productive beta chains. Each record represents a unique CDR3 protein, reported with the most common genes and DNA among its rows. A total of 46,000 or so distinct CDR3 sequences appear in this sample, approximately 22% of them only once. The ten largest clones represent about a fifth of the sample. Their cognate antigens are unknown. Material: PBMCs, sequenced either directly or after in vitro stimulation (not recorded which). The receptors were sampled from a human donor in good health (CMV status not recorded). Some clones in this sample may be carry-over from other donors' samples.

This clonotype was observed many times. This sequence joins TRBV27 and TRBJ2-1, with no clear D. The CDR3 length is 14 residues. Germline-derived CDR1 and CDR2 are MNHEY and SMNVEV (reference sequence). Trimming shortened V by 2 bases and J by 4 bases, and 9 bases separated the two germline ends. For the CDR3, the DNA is TGTGCCAGCAGTTTAAGCAGGTTTTACAATGAGCAGTTCTTC. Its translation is CASSLSRFYNEQFF.

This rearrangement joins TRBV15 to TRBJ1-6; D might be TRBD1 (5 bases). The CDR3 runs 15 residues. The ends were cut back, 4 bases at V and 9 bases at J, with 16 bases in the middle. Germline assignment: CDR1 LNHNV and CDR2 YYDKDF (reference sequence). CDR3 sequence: CATSTAGSGGSPLHF. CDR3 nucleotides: TGTGCCACCAGCACCGCCGGGAGCGGGGGTTCACCCCTCCACTTT.

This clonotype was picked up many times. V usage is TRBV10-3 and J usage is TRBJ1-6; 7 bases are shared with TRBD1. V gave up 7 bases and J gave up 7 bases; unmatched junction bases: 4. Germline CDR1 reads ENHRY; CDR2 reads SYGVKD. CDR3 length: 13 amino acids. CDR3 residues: CAITGQPNSPLHF. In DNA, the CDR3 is TGTGCCATCACGGGACAGCCCAATTCACCCCTCCACTTT.

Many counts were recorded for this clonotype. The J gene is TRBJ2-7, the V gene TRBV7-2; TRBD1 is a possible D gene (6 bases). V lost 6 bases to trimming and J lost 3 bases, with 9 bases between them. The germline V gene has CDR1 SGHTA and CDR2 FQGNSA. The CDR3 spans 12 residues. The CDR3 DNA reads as TGTGCCAGCAGAAGGACAGACTACGAGCAGTACTTC. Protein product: CASRRTDYEQYF.

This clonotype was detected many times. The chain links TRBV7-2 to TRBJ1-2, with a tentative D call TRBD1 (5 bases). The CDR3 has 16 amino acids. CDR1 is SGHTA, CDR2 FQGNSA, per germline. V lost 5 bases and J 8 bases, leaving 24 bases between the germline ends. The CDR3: CASSMAYLQVREGYTF. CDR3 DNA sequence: TGTGCCAGCAGCATGGCCTATCTGCAGGTCAGGGAAGGCTACACCTTC.

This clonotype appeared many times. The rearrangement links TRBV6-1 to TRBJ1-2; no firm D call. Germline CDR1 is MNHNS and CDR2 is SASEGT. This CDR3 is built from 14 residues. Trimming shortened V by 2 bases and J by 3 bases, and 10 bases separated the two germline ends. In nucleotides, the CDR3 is TGTGCCAGCAGTGAACTTGGAACTGACTATGGCTACACCTTC. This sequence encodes CASSELGTDYGYTF.

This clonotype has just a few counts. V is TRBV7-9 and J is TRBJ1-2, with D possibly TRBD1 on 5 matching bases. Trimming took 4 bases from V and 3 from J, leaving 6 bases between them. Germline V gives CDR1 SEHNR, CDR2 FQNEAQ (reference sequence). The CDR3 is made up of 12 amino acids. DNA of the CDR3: TGTGCCAGCAGCTCGGGGGACTATGGCTACACCTTC. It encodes CASSSGDYGYTF.

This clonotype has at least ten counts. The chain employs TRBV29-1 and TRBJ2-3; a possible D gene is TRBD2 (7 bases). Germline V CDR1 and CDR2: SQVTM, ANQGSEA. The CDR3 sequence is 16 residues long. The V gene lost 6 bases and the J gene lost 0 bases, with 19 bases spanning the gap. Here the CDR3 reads CSVDSGGSLSTDTQYF. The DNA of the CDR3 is TGCAGCGTCGATTCGGGGGGCTCCCTTAGCACAGATACGCAGTATTTT.

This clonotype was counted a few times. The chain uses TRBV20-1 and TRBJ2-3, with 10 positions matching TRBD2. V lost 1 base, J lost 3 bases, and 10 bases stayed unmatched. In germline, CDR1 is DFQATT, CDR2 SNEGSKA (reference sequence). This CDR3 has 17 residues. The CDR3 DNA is TGCAGTGCTAGAGTTCTCGAGCGGGGGGGTGGTACAGATACGCAGTATTTT. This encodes CSARVLERGGGTDTQYF.

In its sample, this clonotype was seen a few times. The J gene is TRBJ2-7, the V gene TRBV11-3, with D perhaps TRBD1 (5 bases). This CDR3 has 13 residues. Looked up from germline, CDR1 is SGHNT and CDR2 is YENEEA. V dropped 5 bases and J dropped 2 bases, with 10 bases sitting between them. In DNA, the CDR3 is TGTGCCAGCAGCCTCTCGGACACCTACGAGCAGTACTTC. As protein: CASSLSDTYEQYF.

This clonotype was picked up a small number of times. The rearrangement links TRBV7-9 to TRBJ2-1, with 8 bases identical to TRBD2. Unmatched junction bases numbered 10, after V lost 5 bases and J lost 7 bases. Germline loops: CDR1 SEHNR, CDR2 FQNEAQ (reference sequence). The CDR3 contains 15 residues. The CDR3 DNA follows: TGTGCCAGCAGCCCCCCTGTACTAGCGGATAATGAGCAGTTCTTC. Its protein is CASSPPVLADNEQFF. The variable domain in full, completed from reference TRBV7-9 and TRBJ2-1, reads DTGVSQNPRHKITKRGQNVTFRCDPISEHNRLYWYRQTLGQGPEFLTYFQNEAQLEKSRLLSDRFSAERPKGSFSTLEIQRTEQGDSAMYLCASSPPVLADNEQFFGPGTRLTVL.

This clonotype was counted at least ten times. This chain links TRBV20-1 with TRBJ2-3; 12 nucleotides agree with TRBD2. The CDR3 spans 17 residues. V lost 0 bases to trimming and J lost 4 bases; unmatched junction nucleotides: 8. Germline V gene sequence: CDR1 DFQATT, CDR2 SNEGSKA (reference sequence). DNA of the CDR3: TGCAGTGCTAGAGATATCGGACTAGCGGGAAAAGCAGATACGCAGTATTTT. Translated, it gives CSARDIGLAGKADTQYF.

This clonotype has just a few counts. The CDR3, as DNA: TGCGCCAGCCCCGGGGGGCGGAAAGGCTCCTACAATGAGCAGTTCTTC. Translation gives CASPGGRKGSYNEQFF. The chain links TRBV23-1 to TRBJ2-1; D perhaps matches TRBD2 (7 bases). TRBV23-1 is an ORF, and what it does is uncertain. The CDR3 sequence is 16 residues long. V lost 8 bases to trimming and J lost 0 bases, with 17 bases between them.

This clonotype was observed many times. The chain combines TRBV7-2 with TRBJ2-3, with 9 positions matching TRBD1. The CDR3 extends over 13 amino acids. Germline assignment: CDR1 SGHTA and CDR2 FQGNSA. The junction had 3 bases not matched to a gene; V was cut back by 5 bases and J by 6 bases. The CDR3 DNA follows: TGTGCCAGCAGCCGAGACAGGGGGGATACGCAGTATTTT. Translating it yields CASSRDRGDTQYF. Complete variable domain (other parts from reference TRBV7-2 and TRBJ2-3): GAGVSQSPSNKVTEKGKDVELRCDPISGHTALYWYRQSLGQGLEFLIYFQGNSAPDKSGLPSDRFSAERTGGSVSTLTIQRTQQEDSAVYLCASSRDRGDTQYFGPGTRLTVL.

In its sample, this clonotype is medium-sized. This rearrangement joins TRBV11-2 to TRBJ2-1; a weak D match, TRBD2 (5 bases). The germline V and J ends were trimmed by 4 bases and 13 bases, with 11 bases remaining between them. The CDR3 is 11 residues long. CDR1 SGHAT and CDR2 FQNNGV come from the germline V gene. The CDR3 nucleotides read TGTGCCAGCAGCTCGACCGGGATTCAGTTCTTC. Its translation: CASSSTGIQFF.

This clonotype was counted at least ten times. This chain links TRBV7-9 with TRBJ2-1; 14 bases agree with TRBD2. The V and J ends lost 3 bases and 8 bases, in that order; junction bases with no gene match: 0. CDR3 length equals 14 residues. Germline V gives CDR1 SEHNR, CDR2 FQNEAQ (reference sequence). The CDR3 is CASSLTSGRDEQFF. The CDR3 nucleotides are TGTGCCAGCAGCTTGACTAGCGGGAGGGATGAGCAGTTCTTC.